This TCR beta chain is from a study of cytomegalovirus exposure and HLA in healthy donors. Overall study findings and caveats: Reportedly, fewer N-insertions than the approximately 700-donor mean appeared in an Asian-associated ancestry cluster in a later analysis.

PCR involved 60 Vbeta and 13 Jbeta primers. How the authors handled the data: Per a later analysis, the number of unique TCR beta chains was around 80 million, of which roughly 9.9 million were shared. The assay was immunoSEQ multiplex PCR, and TCRdb's table has in-frame clones only and misses some. V and J calls and clone size are as listed in that table; D and trimming were resolved from the DNA. Among approximately 190,000 clones listed, about 12% were seen once. As for the donors, each was a healthy bone marrow donor. Germline V gene sequence: CDR1 MNHEY, CDR2 SVGAGI. V lost 0 bases and J 2 bases, leaving 14 bases between the germline ends. The CDR3 is 16 amino acids. In the case of this clone: Its target is not known.

This clonotype was obtained from a man in his fifties or sixties in good health and CMV-seropositive. The gene calls are TRBV6-5 and TRBJ2-7, with D maybe TRBD1 (6 bases). Material: PBMCs. The chain's CDR3 is CASSYSRGQAPYEQYF. CDR3 nucleotide sequence: TGTGCCAGCAGTTACTCTAGGGGACAAGCCCCCTACGAGCAGTACTTC.